This TCR beta chain came from a study of blood T cell repertoires in COVID-19. The CDR3 spans 15 residues. J was trimmed by 4 bases and V by 2 bases; bases with no gene match: 7. From germline, CDR1 is SGHDT and CDR2 YYEEEE. The repertoire was sequenced with immunoSEQ multiplex PCR; TCRdb's copy has only in-frame clones and lacks some. The sample contains hundreds of thousands of clones, about four fifths of which appear only once. This sequence was found in a man aged 35-49 years who had been exposed to COVID-19. This chain joins TRBV5-6 and TRBJ2-7; TRBD2 aligns across 9 bases. The sequenced material came from PBMCs or T cells enriched from blood (not recorded which). CDR3 region: CASSFQLAGLYEQYF. The CDR3 coding sequence is TGTGCCAGCAGCTTTCAACTAGCGGGTTTGTACGAGCAGTACTTC.